The rows below give T cell receptor beta chains drawn from one sample of a study of T-cell reconstitution after alpha-beta-depleted transplantation in children. TCRdb ran MiXCR on the PCR reads and lists one entry per CDR3 protein. The sample lists 450,000 to 600,000 distinct CDR3 sequences; about 17% were seen once. Sequences were derived from PBMCs from the stem cell graft donor, sampled from the stem cell graft. These receptors all come from a human donor who donated a stem cell graft to a child with acute lymphoblastic leukemia. CDR3s include the opening cysteine and the closing phenylalanine or tryptophan. Size is omitted from some rows. Given values are once, few, many or a class for expanded clones.

size: NA
V: TRBV27
length: 14
CDR3: CASRMDVGNTEAFF

size: NA
V: TRBV20-1
length: 15
CDR3: CSATRTSMGYNEQFF

size: NA
V: TRBV9
length: 14
CDR3: CASSVLGGLGEAFF

size: NA
V: TRBV29-1
length: 15
CDR3: CSVGLAATLSYEQYF

size: NA
V: TRBV5-1
length: 17
CDR3: CASSLIGGSSGANVLTF

size: few
V: TRBV7-9
length: 11
CDR3: CATSLGSGYTF

size: few
V: TRBV11-1
length: 19
CDR3: CASSLATWEGPLSTDTQYF

size: many
V: TRBV29-1
length: 14
CDR3: CSVAPAGINSPLHF

size: few
V: TRBV19
length: 17
CDR3: CASIDRGASGRTGELFF

size: few
V: TRBV4-2
length: 15
CDR3: CASSLTGTGGDTQYF

size: few
V: TRBV7-9
length: 16
CDR3: CASSLATGLSGNTIYF

size: NA
V: TRBV6-5
length: 12
CDR3: CASSYSNYEQYF

size: NA
V: TRBV29-1
length: 11
CDR3: CSVGASGKLFF

size: NA
V: TRBV3-1
length: 16
CDR3: CASSQRGLGGLNIQYF

size: NA
V: TRBV5-1
length: 14
CDR3: CASSLGPTGNTIYF

size: once
V: TRBV20-1
length: 15
CDR3: CSARVQGVAPYEQYF

size: once
V: TRBV5-1
length: 15
CDR3: CASSLGGPSGQPQHF

size: few
V: TRBV7-9
length: 14
CDR3: CASSPHVGSSPLHF

size: NA
V: TRBV5-5
length: 13
CDR3: CASSSGLTIVQFF

size: NA
V: TRBV9
length: 16
CDR3: CASSVGGPTFNYGYTF

size: few
V: TRBV10-1
length: 14
CDR3: CASSEGQLYNEQFF

size: NA
V: TRBV5-1
length: 17
CDR3: CASSRPPGQGDNEKLFF

size: many
V: TRBV12-3/TRBV12-4
length: 13
CDR3: CASGYTGVDEQFF

size: few
V: TRBV19
length: 11
CDR3: CASSIGREVFF

size: NA
V: TRBV15
length: 13
CDR3: CATSRAREDEQFF

size: few
V: TRBV4-1
length: 19
CDR3: CASSQWGRGLFATNEKLFF

size: NA
V: TRBV7-2
length: 14
CDR3: CASSFAGQLETQYF

size: NA
V: TRBV7-2
length: 16
CDR3: CASSPGGRESTGELFF

size: NA
V: TRBV5-1
length: 14
CDR3: CASSTGQGGNTIYF

size: few
V: TRBV5-1
length: 15
CDR3: CASSPGQGAREPQHF

size: few
V: TRBV27
length: 14
CDR3: CASTARGVTYEQYF

size: NA
V: TRBV4-1
length: 16
CDR3: CASSQDGVTLSYEQYF

size: NA
V: TRBV4-1
length: 16
CDR3: CASSQGSRRDRGTQHF

size: few
V: TRBV5-1
length: 11
CDR3: CASSSGQGKYF

size: few
V: TRBV11-2
length: 16
CDR3: CASSSLAGPVHYGYTF

size: NA
V: TRBV12-3/TRBV12-4
length: 14
CDR3: CASSLLGPLQPQHF

size: NA
V: TRBV20-1
length: 9
CDR3: CSEAHEQYF

size: NA
V: TRBV12-3/TRBV12-4
length: 15
CDR3: CASSSAAGSYNEQFF

size: few
V: TRBV7-8
length: 17
CDR3: CASSSSVGGPYSYEQYF

size: NA
V: TRBV5-1
length: 14
CDR3: CASGMTSGTDTQYF

size: NA
V: TRBV20-1
length: 13
CDR3: CSAGDPLRGEQYF

size: few
V: TRBV20-1
length: 13
CDR3: CSARDSWTGELFF

size: NA
V: TRBV12-3/TRBV12-4
length: 14
CDR3: CASFAVGAPNEQFF

size: many
V: TRBV4-1
length: 13
CDR3: CASSQERGTEAFF

size: NA
V: TRBV20-1
length: 14
CDR3: CSARETGADQPQHF

size: NA
V: TRBV9
length: 15
CDR3: CASSVAASGGYEQYF

size: few
V: TRBV5-1
length: 15
CDR3: CASSLLAGDNNEQFF